Listed below are T cell receptor beta chains from one sample, sequenced in a study of T-cell reconstitution after alpha-beta-depleted transplantation in children. In TCRdb, the PCR reads were re-called with MiXCR into one record per CDR3 protein. The table lists more than 15,000 distinct CDR3 sequences, around 12% of them singletons. This specimen was PBMCs, mostly from graft donor cells, taken 180 days after TCRalphabeta/CD19-depleted stem cell transplant. These receptors were taken from a boy younger than two who had a stem cell transplant for Wiskott-Aldrich syndrome, so the T cells may come from the graft donor. Both conserved end residues are part of each CDR3. D genes are given only for firm matches. Clone size is shown for a subset of rows, as once, few, many or a class of expanded clone.

j_gene | v_gene | abundance | d_gene | CDR3aa | CDR3nt
TRBJ2-7 | TRBV10-3 | many | TRBD1 | CAISDPTGGGRYEQYF | TGTGCCATCAGTGATCCCACAGGGGGTGGAAGATACGAGCAGTACTTC
TRBJ1-1 | TRBV3-1 | many | TRBD1 | CASSQTGGETEAFF | TGTGCCAGCAGTCAAACAGGGGGAGAAACTGAAGCTTTCTTT
TRBJ1-1 | TRBV7-9 | many | - | CASSLVGLEAFF | TGTGCCAGCAGCTTAGTGGGACTCGAAGCTTTCTTT
TRBJ2-2 | TRBV7-9 | many | - | CARGSLTFTGELFF | TGTGCCAGGGGGAGTTTGACATTCACCGGGGAGCTGTTTTTT
TRBJ2-3 | TRBV2 | - | - | CASSEGGGQQPQYF | TGTGCCAGCAGTGAAGGGGGGGGGCAGCAGCCCCAGTATTTT
TRBJ1-1 | TRBV27 | - | - | CASSLRARVDTNTEAFF | TGTGCCAGCAGTTTAAGGGCCAGGGTGGATACGAACACTGAAGCTTTCTTT
TRBJ2-3 | TRBV18 | - | - | CASSPVALGYADTQYF | TGTGCCAGCTCACCAGTAGCCCTGGGCTATGCAGATACGCAGTATTTT
TRBJ2-1 | TRBV9 | - | - | CASSVDPSAYNEQFF | TGTGCCAGCAGCGTAGATCCTAGCGCCTACAATGAGCAGTTCTTC
TRBJ2-7 | TRBV18 | - | TRBD1 | CASSRQRFHGDSSDEQYF | TGTGCCAGCTCACGACAGAGGTTTCATGGGGACAGTAGTGACGAGCAGTACTTC
TRBJ2-7 | TRBV6-5 | - | - | CASSYSKAGNPYEQYF | TGTGCCAGCAGTTACTCGAAGGCAGGGAATCCCTACGAGCAGTACTTC
TRBJ2-1 | TRBV7-2 | few | - | CASSLDSSGDEQFF | TGTGCCAGCAGCTTAGATAGTTCGGGAGATGAGCAGTTCTTC
TRBJ2-1 | TRBV24-1 | few | - | CATSGGSYNEQFF | TGTGCCACCAGTGGTGGGTCCTACAATGAGCAGTTCTTC
TRBJ1-3 | TRBV18 | many | - | CASSPDGNTIYF | TGTGCCAGCTCACCTGATGGAAACACCATATATTTT
TRBJ2-2 | TRBV25-1 | - | - | CASSPGFTGELFF | TGTGCCAGCAGCCCCGGGTTCACCGGGGAGCTGTTTTTT